Sequencing of this T cell receptor beta chain was carried out in a study of cytotoxic CD8 clonotypes in ibrutinib-treated CLL. Across the study: Patients attained some 24 partial and 2 complete responses; at median around 68 months, around 15 remained remitted while around twelve progressed.

The repertoire was sequenced with immunoSEQ multiplex PCR; TCRdb's copy has only in-frame clones and lacks some. The sample holds about 300,000 clones, approximately 76% seen once. Findings and limits, study-wide: Sustained-remission and progressing patients were not sampled at matched times. Public clonotypes, found uncommonly, either contracted or stayed stable on treatment.

This clone has more than one count but fewer than ten. What it recognizes is unknown. PBMCs were cryopreserved, and 1.5 to 2.5 micrograms of genomic DNA from them went into TCR beta libraries. Germline lookup yields CDR1 SGHVS and CDR2 FQNEAQ. V shed 6 bases and J shed 3 bases, with 6 bases lying between them. This CDR3 spans 11 amino acids. This TCR derives from a human donor with chronic lymphocytic leukemia. The gene calls are TRBV7-8 and TRBJ2-7, with no clear D. The sample was PBMCs, taken at disease progression, from a patient treated with ibrutinib. CDR3: CASSLNYEQYF. Written as DNA, the CDR3 is TGTGCCAGCAGTTTAAACTACGAGCAGTACTTC.